This TCR beta chain was identified during a study of T cell responses to AZD1222 COVID-19 vaccine. Study-level background: Pooling was applied to second doses at about 4 or about 12 weeks.

This clone was seen a few times. Its target is not known. Other nucleotide sequences in the sample specify the same CDR3. Sequencing was performed with immunoSEQ multiplex PCR; in TCRdb, only in-frame clones are kept and a portion is missing. This repertoire shows over 120,000 clones, roughly 92% found once; its top ten account for more than 4.5%. Study results and caveats: The donor group comprised mostly white British people and more females; the analysis possibly underestimated clonal diversity. Variant regions that are unmutated are reportedly the target of nearly half of spike-specific TCRs.

CDR3 length: 15 amino acids. The germline CDR1 and CDR2 sequences are MGHRA and YSYEKL. Trimming pared 0 bases from V and 1 base from J, leaving 7 bases between. The chain links TRBV4-1 to TRBJ1-5, with a tentative D call TRBD1 (5 bases). The specimen was peripheral blood, collected on day 0 of AZD1222 vaccination. The source of this sequence is an adult in good health. DNA of the CDR3: TGCGCCAGCAGCCAAGACACAGGCAGCAATCAGCCCCAGCATTTT. Protein: CASSQDTGSNQPQHF.